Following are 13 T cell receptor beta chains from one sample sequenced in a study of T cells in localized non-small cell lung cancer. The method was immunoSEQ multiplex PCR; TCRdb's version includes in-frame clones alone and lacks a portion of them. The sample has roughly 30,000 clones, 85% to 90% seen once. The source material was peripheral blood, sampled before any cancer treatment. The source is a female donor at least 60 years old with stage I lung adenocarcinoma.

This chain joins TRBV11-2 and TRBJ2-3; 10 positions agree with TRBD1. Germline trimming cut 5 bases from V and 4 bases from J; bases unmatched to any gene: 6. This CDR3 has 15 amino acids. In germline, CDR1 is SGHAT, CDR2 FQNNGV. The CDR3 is CASSTGTGVADTQYF. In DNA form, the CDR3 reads TGTGCCAGCAGCACCGGGACAGGGGTGGCAGATACGCAGTATTTT. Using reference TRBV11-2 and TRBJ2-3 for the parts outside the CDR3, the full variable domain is EAGVAQSPRYKIIEKRQSVAFWCNPISGHATLYWYQQILGQGPKLLIQFQNNGVVDDSQLPKDRFSAERLKGVDSTLKIQPAKLEDSAVYLCASSTGTGVADTQYFGPGTRLTVL.

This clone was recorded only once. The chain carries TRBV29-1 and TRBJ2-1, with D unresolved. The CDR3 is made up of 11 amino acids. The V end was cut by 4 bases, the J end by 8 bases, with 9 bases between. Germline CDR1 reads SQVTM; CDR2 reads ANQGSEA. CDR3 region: CSVASMDEQFF. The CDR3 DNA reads TGCAGCGTTGCGTCCATGGATGAGCAGTTCTTC.

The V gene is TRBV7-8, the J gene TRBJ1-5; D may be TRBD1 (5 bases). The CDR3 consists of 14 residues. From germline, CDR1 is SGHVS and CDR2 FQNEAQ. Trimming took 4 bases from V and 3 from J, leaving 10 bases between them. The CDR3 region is CASSSHRFNQPQHF. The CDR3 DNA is TGTGCCAGCAGCTCTCACAGGTTCAATCAGCCCCAGCATTTT. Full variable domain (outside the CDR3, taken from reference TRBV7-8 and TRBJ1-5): GAGVSQSPRYKVAKRGQDVALRCDPISGHVSLFWYQQALGQGPEFLTYFQNEAQLDKSGLPSDRFFAERPEGSVSTLKIQRTQQEDSAVYLCASSSHRFNQPQHFGDGTRLSIL.

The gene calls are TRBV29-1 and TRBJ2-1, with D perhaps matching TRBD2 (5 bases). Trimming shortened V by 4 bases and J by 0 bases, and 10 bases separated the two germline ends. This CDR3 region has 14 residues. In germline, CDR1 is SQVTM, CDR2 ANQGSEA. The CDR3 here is CSVGGGASYNEQFF. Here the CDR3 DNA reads TGCAGCGTTGGAGGAGGTGCCTCCTACAATGAGCAGTTCTTC.

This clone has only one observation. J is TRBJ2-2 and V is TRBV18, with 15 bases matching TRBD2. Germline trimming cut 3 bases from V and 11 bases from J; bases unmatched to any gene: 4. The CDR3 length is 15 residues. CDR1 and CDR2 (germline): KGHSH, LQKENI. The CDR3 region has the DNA TGTGCCAGCTCACCCCCGGGACTAGCGGGAGGCGAGCTGTTTTTT. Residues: CASSPPGLAGGELFF.

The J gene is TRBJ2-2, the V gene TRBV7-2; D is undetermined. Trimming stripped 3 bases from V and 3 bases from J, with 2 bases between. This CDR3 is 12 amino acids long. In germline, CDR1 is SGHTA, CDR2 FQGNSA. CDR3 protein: CASSFDTGELFF. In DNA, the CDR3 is TGTGCCAGCAGCTTCGACACCGGGGAGCTGTTTTTT.

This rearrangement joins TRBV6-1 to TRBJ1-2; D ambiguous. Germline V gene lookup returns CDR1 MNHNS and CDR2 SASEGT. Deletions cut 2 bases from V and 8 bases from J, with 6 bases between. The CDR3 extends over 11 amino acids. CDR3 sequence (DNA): TGTGCCAGCAGTGAAATTAGAGGCTACACCTTC. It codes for CASSEIRGYTF.

The DNA for the CDR3 is TGCGCCAGCGACAGGGAGAGGGTTGGGGAGACCCAGTACTTC. Its protein product is CASDRERVGETQYF. The chain links TRBV5-1 to TRBJ2-5, with TRBD1 matching over 7 bases. The germline gives CDR1 SGHRS, CDR2 YFSETQ. The CDR3 extends over 14 amino acids. V was pared by 7 bases and J by 5 bases, with 11 bases of the junction left unmatched. Variable domain in full (rest from reference TRBV5-1 and TRBJ2-5): KAGVTQTPRYLIKTRGQQVTLSCSPISGHRSVSWYQQTPGQGLQFLFEYFSETQRNKGNFPGRFSGRQFSNSRSEMNVSTLELGDSALYLCASDRERVGETQYFGPGTRLLVL.

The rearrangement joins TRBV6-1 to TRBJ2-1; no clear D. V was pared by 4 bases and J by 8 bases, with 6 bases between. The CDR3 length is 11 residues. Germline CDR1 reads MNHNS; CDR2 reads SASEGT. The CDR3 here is CASSASYEQFF. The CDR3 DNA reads TGTGCCAGCAGTGCTAGTTATGAGCAGTTCTTC.

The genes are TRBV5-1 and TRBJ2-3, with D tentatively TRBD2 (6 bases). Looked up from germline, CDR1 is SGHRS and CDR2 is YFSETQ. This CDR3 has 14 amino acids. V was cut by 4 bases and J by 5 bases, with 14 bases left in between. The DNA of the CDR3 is TGCGCCAGCAGCGCGGGGACTTTAGGAGATACGCAGTATTTT. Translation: CASSAGTLGDTQYF.

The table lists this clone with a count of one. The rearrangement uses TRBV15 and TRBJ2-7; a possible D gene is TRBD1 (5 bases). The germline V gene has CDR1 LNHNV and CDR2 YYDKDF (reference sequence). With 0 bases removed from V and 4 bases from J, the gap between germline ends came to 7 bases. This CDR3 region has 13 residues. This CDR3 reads CATSRDRQYEQYF. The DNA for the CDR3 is TGTGCCACCAGCAGAGATAGACAGTACGAGCAGTACTTC.

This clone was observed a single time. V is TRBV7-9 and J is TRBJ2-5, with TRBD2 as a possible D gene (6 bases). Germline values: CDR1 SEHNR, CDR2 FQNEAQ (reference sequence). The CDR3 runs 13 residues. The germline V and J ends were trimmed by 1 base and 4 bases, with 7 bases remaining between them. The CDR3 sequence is CASSLGTTETQYF. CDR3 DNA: TGTGCCAGCAGCTTAGGGACTACAGAGACCCAGTACTTC. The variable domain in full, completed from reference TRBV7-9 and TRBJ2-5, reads DTGVSQNPRHKITKRGQNVTFRCDPISEHNRLYWYRQTLGQGPEFLTYFQNEAQLEKSRLLSDRFSAERPKGSFSTLEIQRTEQGDSAMYLCASSLGTTETQYFGPGTRLLVL.

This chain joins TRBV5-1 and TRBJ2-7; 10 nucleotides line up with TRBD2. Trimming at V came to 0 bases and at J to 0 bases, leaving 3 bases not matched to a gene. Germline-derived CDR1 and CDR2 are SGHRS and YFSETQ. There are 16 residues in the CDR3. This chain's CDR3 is CASSLAASGSSYEQYF. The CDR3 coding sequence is TGCGCCAGCAGCTTGGCGGCTAGCGGGAGCTCCTACGAGCAGTACTTC.